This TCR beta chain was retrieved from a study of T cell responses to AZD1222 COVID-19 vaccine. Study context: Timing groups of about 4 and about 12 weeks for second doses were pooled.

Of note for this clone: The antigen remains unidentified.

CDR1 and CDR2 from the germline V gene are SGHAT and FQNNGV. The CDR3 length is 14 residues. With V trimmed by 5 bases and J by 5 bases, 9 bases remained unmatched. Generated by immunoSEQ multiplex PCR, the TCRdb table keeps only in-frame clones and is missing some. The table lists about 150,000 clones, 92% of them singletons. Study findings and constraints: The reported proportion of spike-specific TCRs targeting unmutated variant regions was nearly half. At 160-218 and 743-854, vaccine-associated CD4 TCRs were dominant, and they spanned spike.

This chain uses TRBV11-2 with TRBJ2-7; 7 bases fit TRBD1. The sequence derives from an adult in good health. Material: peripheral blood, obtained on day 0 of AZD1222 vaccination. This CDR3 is CASSPTGDGDEQYF. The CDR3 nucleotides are TGTGCCAGCAGCCCAACAGGGGATGGGGACGAGCAGTACTTC.